Below, one T cell receptor (beta chain) is given with its context. Sequencing used immunoSEQ multiplex PCR; TCRdb keeps in-frame clones, though not all of them. In the table there are approximately 330,000 clones, roughly 89% of which are singletons. Between the trimmed V and J ends, which lost 4 bases and 2 bases, there was a span of 15 bases. This CDR3 spans 16 amino acids. Germline V gene data show CDR1 as SGHDT and CDR2 as YYEEEE. The sample originates from a study of blood T cell repertoires in COVID-19. Study details: Samples of COVID-19 (acute and convalescent) were obtained from the United States, Italy and Spain.

The receptor comes from a woman aged 40 to 50 with COVID-19, enrolled during active disease. The source material was peripheral blood. The chain joins TRBV5-6 to TRBJ2-2, with a possible D match to TRBD1 (7 bases). The CDR3 protein is CASSIRGTVNTGELFF. The CDR3 nucleotides are TGTGCCAGCAGCATACGGGGGACAGTAAACACCGGGGAGCTGTTTTTT.